A single sample is the source of the 3 T cell receptor beta chains below, sequenced in a study of blood T cell repertoires in COVID-19. Sequencing was performed with immunoSEQ multiplex PCR; in TCRdb, only in-frame clones are kept and a portion is missing. The table lists approximately 210,000 clones, about 86% of them singletons. The sample was peripheral blood. The receptors shown here come from a man aged 18 to 30 with active or convalescent COVID-19.

The rearrangement joins TRBV28 to TRBJ1-2, with D maybe TRBD1 (6 bases). V shed 4 bases and J shed 3 bases, with 15 bases lying between them. The germline gives CDR1 MDHEN, CDR2 SYDVKM. CDR3 length: 15 residues. The CDR3 nucleotides read TGTGCCAGCAGTTCCCCCGGGACACGGGACTATGGCTACACCTTC. It encodes CASSSPGTRDYGYTF.

The chain recombines TRBV28 with TRBJ1-5, with 7 bases lining up with TRBD1. This CDR3 region has 15 residues. Germline V gene data show CDR1 as MDHEN and CDR2 as SYDVKM. Trimming cost V 3 bases and J 5 bases; bases outside gene matches: 7. CDR3 DNA: TGTGCCAGCAGTTTGGGTGACAGGGATCATCAGCCCCAGCATTTT. This gives the protein CASSLGDRDHQPQHF.

The rearrangement links TRBV28 to TRBJ1-3, with a possible D match to TRBD1 (5 bases). V was shortened by 3 bases and J by 5 bases, with 11 bases between the two germline ends. This CDR3 spans 14 amino acids. Per the germline V gene, CDR1 is MDHEN and CDR2 is SYDVKM. The CDR3 nucleotides are TGTGCCAGCAGTTTGGGGCAGGCCAGAAACACCATATATTTT. This encodes CASSLGQARNTIYF.